Presented here are 25 T cell receptor beta chains from one specimen sequenced in a study of shared clonotypes between healthy human individuals (dated by TCRdb to 2020 to 2022). The library relied on the immunoSEQ multiplex PCR assay. As stored in TCRdb, this immuneACCESS dataset retains in-frame rearrangements with V and J assigned. A fraction of the clones does not appear; measured against another copy, unresolved V genes explain less than half of the discrepancy, and the remainder lacks a known reason. Counted in this sample were about 1 million clones; approximately 76% of them appeared once. The ten largest clones represent around 1.5% of the sample. Sequencing used memory CD4+ T cells sorted from blood. This specimen's cell subset or site label, per the study, means: CD45RA-negative fraction. The receptors were gathered from a man between 18 and 35 years old in good health.

The table lists this clone with a few counts. This rearrangement joins TRBV5-5 to TRBJ1-4; 8 nucleotides match TRBD1. Germline CDR1 SGHKS, CDR2 YYEKEE (reference sequence). With V trimmed by 4 bases and J by 0 bases, 5 bases remained unmatched. This CDR3 is built from 16 residues. CDR3 sequence: CASSPDRAATNEKLFF. The DNA of the CDR3 is TGTGCCAGCAGCCCGGACAGGGCCGCAACTAATGAAAAACTGTTTTTT.

The genes are TRBV10-3 and TRBJ1-1; no firm D call. The CDR3 contains 12 residues. Between the trimmed V and J ends, which lost 5 bases and 1 base, there was a span of 5 bases. The germline V gene has CDR1 ENHRY and CDR2 SYGVKD. This chain's CDR3 is CAISHGNTEAFF. The DNA for the CDR3 is TGTGCCATCAGTCACGGGAACACTGAAGCTTTCTTT.

The rearrangement links TRBV6-1 to TRBJ1-1; possible D gene TRBD1, 6 bases. This CDR3 is 14 amino acids long. V was trimmed by 3 bases and J by 5 bases, leaving 13 bases between them. Germline lookup yields CDR1 MNHNS and CDR2 SASEGT. The CDR3 nucleotides are TGTGCCAGCAGTGACCGCAGGGGAAAGACTGAAGCTTTCTTT. Translation gives CASSDRRGKTEAFF.

About this clone itself: It differs at one base from a far larger clone, so likely a read error. The CDR3 loop is CASGEAFPGQNSPLHF. As DNA, the CDR3 is TGTGCCAGCGGTGAAGCTTTCCCGGGACAGAATTCACCCCTCCACTTT. V and J are TRBV2 and TRBJ1-6, with TRBD1 identical over 7 bases. The CDR3 has 16 amino acids. Germline CDR1 reads SNHLY; CDR2 reads FYNNEI.

The CDR3 DNA is TGTGCCAGCAGCGTGGACAGAGACTATGGCTACACCTTC. It yields the protein CASSVDRDYGYTF. The J gene is TRBJ1-2, the V gene TRBV5-4, with D perhaps matching TRBD1 (6 bases). Deletions cut 4 bases from V and 3 bases from J, with 10 bases between. Germline lookup yields CDR1 SGHNT and CDR2 YYREEE (reference sequence). CDR3 length equals 13 residues.

The CDR3 sequence is CAISEPTSGRGNEQFF. The CDR3, as DNA: TGTGCCATCAGTGAGCCCACTAGCGGTCGGGGCAATGAGCAGTTCTTC. The chain has TRBV10-3 and TRBJ2-1, with TRBD2 matching 8 bases. The ends lost 2 bases at V and 6 bases at J; junction bases unmatched: 9. Germline CDR1 is ENHRY and CDR2 is SYGVKD. The CDR3 has 16 amino acids.

The sample holds one count of this clone. A much larger clone sits a single nucleotide away, making a read error possible. Other nucleotide sequences from this sample produce the same CDR3. The V call is TRBV20-1, the J call TRBJ2-5, with D unclear. Germline values: CDR1 DFQATT, CDR2 SNEGSKA (reference sequence). The CDR3 length is 11 residues. V was cut by 3 bases and J by 2 bases, with 4 bases left in between. This chain's CDR3 is CSARQQETQYF. CDR3 DNA sequence: TGCAGTGCTAGGCAGCAAGAGACCCAGTACTTC.

This rearrangement joins TRBV2 to TRBJ1-5, with D tentatively TRBD1 (5 bases). V dropped 0 bases and J dropped 5 bases, with 11 bases sitting between them. This CDR3 contains 15 residues. Per the germline V gene, CDR1 is SNHLY and CDR2 is FYNNEI. CDR3 coding DNA: TGTGCCAGCAGTGAAGCATGGGCAGGGCATCAGCCCCAGCATTTT. Protein sequence: CASSEAWAGHQPQHF.

The J gene is TRBJ1-5, the V gene TRBV28; 9 bases map to TRBD1. This CDR3 has 15 amino acids. J lost 4 bases, V lost 5 bases, and 6 bases had no gene match. Per the germline V gene, CDR1 is MDHEN and CDR2 is SYDVKM. The CDR3 reads CASSSAGTGNQPQHF. The CDR3 DNA reads TGTGCCAGCAGTAGCGCCGGGACAGGGAATCAGCCCCAGCATTTT.

This chain connects TRBV5-4 to TRBJ2-7; tentative D call: TRBD2 (6 bases). The CDR3 is 13 residues long. Trimming left V 7 bases short and J 2 bases short, with 13 bases between. The germline V gene encodes CDR1 SGHNT and CDR2 YYREEE (reference sequence). This CDR3 reads CASGTGVPYEQYF. CDR3 bases: TGTGCCAGCGGGACGGGGGTTCCCTACGAGCAGTACTTC.

The chain couples TRBV13 to TRBJ2-7; TRBD2 is a possible D gene (6 bases). CDR3 size: 14 residues. With 2 bases removed from V and 2 bases from J, the gap between germline ends came to 10 bases. Germline CDR1 PRHDT, CDR2 FYEKMQ (reference sequence). CDR3 protein: CASSLRGVTYEQYF. In DNA form, the CDR3 reads TGTGCCAGCAGCTTACGCGGGGTTACCTACGAGCAGTACTTC.

V gene TRBV6-1 combines with J gene TRBJ1-2; tentative D call: TRBD1 (5 bases). The CDR3 has 14 amino acids. V was pared by 2 bases and J by 6 bases, with 13 bases between. Germline V CDR1 and CDR2: MNHNS, SASEGT. CDR3 protein: CASSEWGGGDGYTF. The CDR3 bases are TGTGCCAGCAGTGAATGGGGGGGAGGGGATGGCTACACCTTC.

J is TRBJ1-2 and V is TRBV27; the D gene is possibly TRBD1 (5 bases). Trimming pared 6 bases from V and 4 bases from J, leaving 12 bases between. Germline CDR1 is MNHEY and CDR2 is SMNVEV (reference sequence). There are 13 residues in the CDR3. The CDR3 here is CASRSTDPYGYTF. The CDR3 bases are TGTGCCAGCAGATCGACAGACCCCTATGGCTACACCTTC.

This rearrangement joins TRBV6-5 to TRBJ2-3; 7 bases are shared with TRBD1. V was pared by 6 bases and J by 3 bases, with 6 bases of the junction left unmatched. The CDR3 loop spans 14 amino acids. Germline V CDR1 and CDR2: MNHEY, SVGAGI. CDR3 nucleotides: TGTGCCAGCAGCCCAGGGGGTGGGACAGATACGCAGTATTTT. This gives the protein CASSPGGGTDTQYF.

V is TRBV2 and J is TRBJ2-5; D not certain. V lost 4 bases and J lost 2, with 8 bases in between. Per the germline V gene, CDR1 is SNHLY and CDR2 is FYNNEI. This CDR3 contains 13 residues. CDR3 in amino acids: CASSGTWQETQYF. The CDR3 DNA reads as TGTGCCAGCAGTGGGACCTGGCAAGAGACCCAGTACTTC.

In its sample, this clone was seen once. This CDR3 reads CASGWTGIQVEQYF. CDR3 DNA: TGTGCCAGCGGTTGGACAGGGATCCAAGTGGAGCAGTACTTC. The chain links TRBV2 to TRBJ2-7; 8 bases are shared with TRBD1. Germline assignment: CDR1 SNHLY and CDR2 FYNNEI. The ends lost 8 bases at V and 7 bases at J; junction bases unmatched: 13. The CDR3 sequence is 14 residues long. Filled out from reference TRBV2 and TRBJ2-7, the complete variable domain reads EPEVTQTPSHQVTQMGQEVILRCVPISNHLYFYWYRQILGQKVEFLVSFYNNEISEKSEIFDDQFSVERPDGSNFTLKIRSTKLEDSAMYFCASGWTGIQVEQYFGPGTRLTVT.

This clone was picked up a small number of times. The chain recombines TRBV6-1 with TRBJ1-2; D is unresolved. CDR3 size: 12 residues. In germline, CDR1 is MNHNS, CDR2 SASEGT. V shed 2 bases and J shed 4 bases, with 5 bases lying between them. In nucleotides, the CDR3 is TGTGCCAGCAGTGAAAGCCTCTATGGCTACACCTTC. It specifies CASSESLYGYTF.

The rearrangement links TRBV5-1 to TRBJ1-2, with 8 bases that match TRBD1. In germline, CDR1 is SGHRS, CDR2 YFSETQ. The trim removed 2 bases at V and 8 bases at J, leaving 2 bases unmatched. This CDR3 region has 12 residues. The CDR3 nucleotides read TGCGCCAGCAGCTTTGGACAGGGAGGCTACACCTTC. Amino acid sequence: CASSFGQGGYTF. The whole variable domain, filled in from reference TRBV5-1 and TRBJ1-2, reads KAGVTQTPRYLIKTRGQQVTLSCSPISGHRSVSWYQQTPGQGLQFLFEYFSETQRNKGNFPGRFSGRQFSNSRSEMNVSTLELGDSALYLCASSFGQGGYTFGSGTRLTVV.

The chain employs TRBV7-6 and TRBJ2-5; D may be TRBD1 or TRBD2 (5 bases each). The V gene's germline CDR1 is SGHVS and CDR2 FNYEAQ. This CDR3 region has 16 residues. V was clipped by 5 bases and J by 2 bases, with 18 bases between them. The CDR3 bases are TGTGCCAGCAGCCCTTCACAACCGGGGCTACAAGAGACCCAGTACTTC. This translates into CASSPSQPGLQETQYF.

The chain links TRBV6-1 to TRBJ1-5; D is uncertain. The CDR3 is 13 amino acids. The V end was cut by 8 bases, the J end by 0 bases, with 8 bases between. From germline, CDR1 is MNHNS and CDR2 SASEGT. The CDR3 sequence is CASGRYSNQPQHF. The CDR3 DNA sequence: TGTGCCAGCGGGAGATATAGCAATCAGCCCCAGCATTTT.

V usage is TRBV2 and J usage is TRBJ2-3; weak D call: TRBD2 (6 bases). The germline gives CDR1 SNHLY, CDR2 FYNNEI. The ends were cut back, 2 bases at V and 4 bases at J, with 13 bases in the middle. This CDR3 region has 15 residues. CDR3 protein: CASSERDSSADTQYF. CDR3 bases: TGTGCCAGCAGTGAAAGGGACTCATCGGCAGATACGCAGTATTTT.

The chain couples TRBV7-9 to TRBJ1-4; TRBD1 matches 10 bases. The germline V gene has CDR1 SEHNR and CDR2 FQNEAQ (reference sequence). This CDR3 comprises 13 residues. The V segment lost 6 bases and the J segment 7 bases; nucleotides outside the gene matches: 2. The DNA for the CDR3 is TGTGCCAGCAGGGGGACAGGGGTTGAAAAACTGTTTTTT. Its translation is CASRGTGVEKLFF.

V is TRBV6-6 and J is TRBJ2-7; the D gene is possibly TRBD1 (5 bases). The CDR3 is made up of 15 amino acids. Germline CDR1 reads MNHNY; CDR2 reads SVGAGI (reference sequence). Trimming removed 0 bases at V and 2 bases at J, with 11 bases between. The CDR3 nucleotides read TGTGCCAGCAGTTACTCGCAAGGACAAACCTACGAGCAGTACTTC. As protein: CASSYSQGQTYEQYF.

The chain uses TRBV7-9 and TRBJ2-5, with D possibly being TRBD1 (6 bases). Trimming removed 4 bases at V and 1 base at J, with 13 bases between. CDR1 is SEHNR and CDR2 is FQNEAQ in the germline V gene (reference sequence). The CDR3 covers 15 residues. DNA for the CDR3: TGTGCCAGCAGCTCGAAACGGGACACCCAAGAGACCCAGTACTTC. Amino acid sequence: CASSSKRDTQETQYF.

This clone was observed a few times. The rearrangement links TRBV7-9 to TRBJ1-6, with D unresolved. Germline-derived CDR1 and CDR2 are SEHNR and FQNEAQ (reference sequence). This CDR3 has 14 residues. V dropped 1 base and J dropped 8 bases, with 9 bases sitting between them. The CDR3 protein is CASSLVSDHSPLHF. The CDR3 DNA reads TGTGCCAGCAGCTTAGTGAGTGATCATTCACCCCTCCACTTT.